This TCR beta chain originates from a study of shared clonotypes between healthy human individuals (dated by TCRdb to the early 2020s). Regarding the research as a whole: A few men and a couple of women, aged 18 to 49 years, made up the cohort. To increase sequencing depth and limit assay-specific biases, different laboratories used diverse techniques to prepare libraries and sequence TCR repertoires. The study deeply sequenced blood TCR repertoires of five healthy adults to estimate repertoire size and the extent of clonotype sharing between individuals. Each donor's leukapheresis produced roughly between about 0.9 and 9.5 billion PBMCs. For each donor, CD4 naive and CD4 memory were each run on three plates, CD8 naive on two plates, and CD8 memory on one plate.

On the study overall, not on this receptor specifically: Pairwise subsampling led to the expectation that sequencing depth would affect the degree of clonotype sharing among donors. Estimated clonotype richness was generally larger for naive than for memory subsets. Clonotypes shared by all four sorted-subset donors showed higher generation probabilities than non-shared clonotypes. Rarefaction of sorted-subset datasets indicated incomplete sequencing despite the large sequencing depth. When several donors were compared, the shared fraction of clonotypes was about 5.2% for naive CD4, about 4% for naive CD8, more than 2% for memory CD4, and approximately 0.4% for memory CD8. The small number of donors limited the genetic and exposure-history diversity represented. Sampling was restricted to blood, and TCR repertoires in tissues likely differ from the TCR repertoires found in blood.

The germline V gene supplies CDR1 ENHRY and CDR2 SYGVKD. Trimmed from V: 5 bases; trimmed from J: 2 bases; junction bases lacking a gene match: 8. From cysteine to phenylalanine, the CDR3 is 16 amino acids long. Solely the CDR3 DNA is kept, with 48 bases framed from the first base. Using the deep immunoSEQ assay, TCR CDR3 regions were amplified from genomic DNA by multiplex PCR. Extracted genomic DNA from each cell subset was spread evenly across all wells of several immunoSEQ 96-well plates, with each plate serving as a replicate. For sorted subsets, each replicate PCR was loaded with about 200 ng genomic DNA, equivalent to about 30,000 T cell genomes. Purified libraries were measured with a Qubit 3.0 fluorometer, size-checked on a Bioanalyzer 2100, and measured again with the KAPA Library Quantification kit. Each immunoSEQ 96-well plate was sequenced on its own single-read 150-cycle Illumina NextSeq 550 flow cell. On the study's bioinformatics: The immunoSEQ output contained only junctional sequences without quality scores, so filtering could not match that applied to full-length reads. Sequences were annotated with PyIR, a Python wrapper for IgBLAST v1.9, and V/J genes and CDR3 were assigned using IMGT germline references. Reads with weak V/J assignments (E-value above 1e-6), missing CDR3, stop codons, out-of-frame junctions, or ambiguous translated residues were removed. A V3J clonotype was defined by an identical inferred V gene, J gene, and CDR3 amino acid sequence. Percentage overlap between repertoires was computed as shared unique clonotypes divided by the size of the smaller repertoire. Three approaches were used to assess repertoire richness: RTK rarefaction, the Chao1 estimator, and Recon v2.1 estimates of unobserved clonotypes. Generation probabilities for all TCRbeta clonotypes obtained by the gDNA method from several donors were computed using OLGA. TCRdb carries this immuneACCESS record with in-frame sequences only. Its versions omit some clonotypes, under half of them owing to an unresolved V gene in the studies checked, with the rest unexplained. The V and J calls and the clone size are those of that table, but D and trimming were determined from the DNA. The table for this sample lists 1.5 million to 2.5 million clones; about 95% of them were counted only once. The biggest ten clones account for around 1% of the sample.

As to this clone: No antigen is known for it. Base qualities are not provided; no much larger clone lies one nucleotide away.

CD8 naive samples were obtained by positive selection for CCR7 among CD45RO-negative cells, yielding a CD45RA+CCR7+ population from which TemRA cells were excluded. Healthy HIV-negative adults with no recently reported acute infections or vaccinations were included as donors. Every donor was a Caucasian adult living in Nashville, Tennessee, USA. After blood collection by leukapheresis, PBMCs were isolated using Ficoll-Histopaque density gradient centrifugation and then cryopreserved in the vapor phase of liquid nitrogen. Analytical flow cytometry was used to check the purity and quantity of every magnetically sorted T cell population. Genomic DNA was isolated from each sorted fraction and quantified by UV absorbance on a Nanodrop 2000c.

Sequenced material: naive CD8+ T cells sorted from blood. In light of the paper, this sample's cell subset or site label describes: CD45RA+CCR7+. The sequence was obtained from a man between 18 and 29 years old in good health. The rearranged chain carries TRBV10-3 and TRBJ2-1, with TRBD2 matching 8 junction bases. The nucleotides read TGTGCCATCAGTTCTCCGGGGGGGCCCACCTACAATGAGCAGTTCTTC. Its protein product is CAISSPGGPTYNEQFF.